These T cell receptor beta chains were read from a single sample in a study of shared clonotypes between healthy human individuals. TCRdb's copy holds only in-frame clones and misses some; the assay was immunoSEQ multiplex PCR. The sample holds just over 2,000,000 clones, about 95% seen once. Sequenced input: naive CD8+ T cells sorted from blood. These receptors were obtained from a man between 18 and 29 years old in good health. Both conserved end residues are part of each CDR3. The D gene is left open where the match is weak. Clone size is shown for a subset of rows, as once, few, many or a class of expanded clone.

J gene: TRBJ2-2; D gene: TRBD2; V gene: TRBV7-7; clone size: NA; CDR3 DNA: TGTGCTAGCAGCTTCGGGACTAGCGGGGGCACCGGGGAGCTGTTTTTT; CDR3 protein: CASSFGTSGGTGELFF
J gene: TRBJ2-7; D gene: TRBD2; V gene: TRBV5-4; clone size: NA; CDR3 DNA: TGTGCCAGCAGCCGGGGGACTAGCGGGAGGGGGGCCGAGCAGTACTTC; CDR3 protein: CASSRGTSGRGAEQYF
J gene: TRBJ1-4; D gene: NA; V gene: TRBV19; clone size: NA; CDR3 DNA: TGTGCCAGTAGTATCAGGACAGCAACTAATGAAAAACTGTTTTTT; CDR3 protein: CASSIRTATNEKLFF
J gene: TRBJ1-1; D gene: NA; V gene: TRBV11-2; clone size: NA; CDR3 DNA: TGTGCCAGCAGCTATAGGGGGTTCGGTAGCACTGAAGCTTTCTTT; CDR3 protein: CASSYRGFGSTEAFF
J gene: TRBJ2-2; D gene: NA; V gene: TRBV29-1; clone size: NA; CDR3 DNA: TGCAGCGTTGTAACGGGACTCGATTACACCGGGGAGCTGTTTTTT; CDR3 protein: CSVVTGLDYTGELFF
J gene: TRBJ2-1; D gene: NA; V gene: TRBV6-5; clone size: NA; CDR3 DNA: TGTGCCAGCAGTTACCGGGGGTACAATGAGCAGTTCTTC; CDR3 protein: CASSYRGYNEQFF
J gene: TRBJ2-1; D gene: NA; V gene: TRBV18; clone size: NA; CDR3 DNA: TGTGCCAGCTCACCCGGAATAGCGGCCTACAATGAGCAGTTCTTC; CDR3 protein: CASSPGIAAYNEQFF
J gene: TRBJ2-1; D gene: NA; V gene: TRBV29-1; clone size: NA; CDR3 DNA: TGCAGCGTTGTTGACAGGCCTACCTACAATGAGCAGTTCTTC; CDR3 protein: CSVVDRPTYNEQFF
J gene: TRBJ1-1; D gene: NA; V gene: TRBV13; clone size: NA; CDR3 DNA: TGTGCCAGCAGCCCCCAAGGCCTCGGGAACACTGAAGCTTTCTTT; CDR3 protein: CASSPQGLGNTEAFF
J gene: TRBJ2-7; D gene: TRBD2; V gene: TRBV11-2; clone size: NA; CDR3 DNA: TGTGCCAGCAGCTTGGGACTAGCTTACGAGCAGTACTTC; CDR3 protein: CASSLGLAYEQYF
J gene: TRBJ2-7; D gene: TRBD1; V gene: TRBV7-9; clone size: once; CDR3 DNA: TGTGCCAGCAGCCCCCGACAGGGCCGCTCCTACGAGCAGTACTTC; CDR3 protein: CASSPRQGRSYEQYF
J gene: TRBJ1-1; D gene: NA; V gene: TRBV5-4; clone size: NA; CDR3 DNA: TGTGCCAGCAGCTTTGGTATCACTGAAGCTTTCTTT; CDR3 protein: CASSFGITEAFF
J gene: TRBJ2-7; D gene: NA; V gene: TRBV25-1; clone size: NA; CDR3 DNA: TGTGCCAGCAGTGAAAAGGGGGTGGGGGAGCAGTACTTC; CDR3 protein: CASSEKGVGEQYF
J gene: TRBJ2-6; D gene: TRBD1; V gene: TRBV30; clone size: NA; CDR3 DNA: TGTGCCTGGAGTTCCCTGGACAGGGCCGGGGCCAACGTCCTGACTTTC; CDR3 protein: CAWSSLDRAGANVLTF
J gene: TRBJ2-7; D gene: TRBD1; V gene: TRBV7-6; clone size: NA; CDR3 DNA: TGTGCCAGCAGCTTATCCACCGGGACAGGGTCCTACGAGCAGTACTTC; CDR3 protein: CASSLSTGTGSYEQYF
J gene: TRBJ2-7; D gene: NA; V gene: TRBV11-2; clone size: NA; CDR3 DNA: TGTGCCAGCAGCCTGCAGACAGGAGGTAACTACGAGCAGTACTTC; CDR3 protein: CASSLQTGGNYEQYF
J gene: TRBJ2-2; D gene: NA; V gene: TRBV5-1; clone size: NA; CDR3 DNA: TGCGCCAGCAGCTTGAATGGCTGGGGTACCGGGGAGCTGTTTTTT; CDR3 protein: CASSLNGWGTGELFF
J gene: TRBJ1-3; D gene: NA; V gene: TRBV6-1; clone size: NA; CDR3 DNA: TGTGCCAGCAGCCACAGGGACCCTGGAAACACCATATATTTT; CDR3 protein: CASSHRDPGNTIYF
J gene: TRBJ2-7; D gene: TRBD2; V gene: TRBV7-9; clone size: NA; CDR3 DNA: TGTGCCAGCAGCTTAGAGGATGCTAGCGGCCACGAGCAGTACTTC; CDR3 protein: CASSLEDASGHEQYF
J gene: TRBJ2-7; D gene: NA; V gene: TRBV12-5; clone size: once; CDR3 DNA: TGTGCTAGTGGTTTGGCAGGAACCTACGAGCAGTACTTC; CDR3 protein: CASGLAGTYEQYF
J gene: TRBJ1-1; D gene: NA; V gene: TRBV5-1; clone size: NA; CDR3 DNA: TGCGCCAGCAGCTTGTGGCAGGGGAACACTGAAGCTTTCTTT; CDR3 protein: CASSLWQGNTEAFF
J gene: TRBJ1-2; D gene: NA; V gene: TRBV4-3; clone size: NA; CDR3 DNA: TGCGCCAGCAGCCAAGATGTGGAGGGATCCTCCTATGGCTACACCTTC; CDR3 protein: CASSQDVEGSSYGYTF
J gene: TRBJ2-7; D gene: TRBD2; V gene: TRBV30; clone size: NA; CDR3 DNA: TGTGCCTGGAGTGGGAAACGACTAGCGGATTACGAGCAGTACTTC; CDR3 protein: CAWSGKRLADYEQYF
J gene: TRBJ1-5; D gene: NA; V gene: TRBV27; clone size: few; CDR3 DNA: TGTGCCAGCAGTGGGGGGTTGAGCAATCAGCCCCAGCATTTT; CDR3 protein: CASSGGLSNQPQHF
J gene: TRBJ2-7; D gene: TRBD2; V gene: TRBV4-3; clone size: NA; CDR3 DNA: TGCGCCAGCAGCCAAGACTCCCTAGCGGGAAGTTACGAGCAGTACTTC; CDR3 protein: CASSQDSLAGSYEQYF
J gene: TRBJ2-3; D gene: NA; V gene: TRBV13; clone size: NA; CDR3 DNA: TGTGCCAGCAGCTGTCCAGACGCGGGCACAGATACGCAGTATTTT; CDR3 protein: CASSCPDAGTDTQYF
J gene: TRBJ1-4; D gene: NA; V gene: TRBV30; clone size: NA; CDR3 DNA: TGTGCCCTGGCAGTCTGGGCTAATGAAAAACTGTTTTTT; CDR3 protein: CALAVWANEKLFF
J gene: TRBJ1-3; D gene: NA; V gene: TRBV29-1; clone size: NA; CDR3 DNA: TGCAGCGTTCGCCTCAGGGTTGGGGTGGACACCATATATTTT; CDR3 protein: CSVRLRVGVDTIYF
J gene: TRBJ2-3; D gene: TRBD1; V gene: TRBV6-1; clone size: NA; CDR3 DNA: TGTGCCAGCAGACAATGGGACAGGGCCGCAGATACGCAGTATTTT; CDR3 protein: CASRQWDRAADTQYF
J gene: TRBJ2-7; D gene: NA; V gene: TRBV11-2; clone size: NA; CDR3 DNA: TGTGCCAGCAGCTTAGTGGCGGCAAACTACGAGCAGTACTTC; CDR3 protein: CASSLVAANYEQYF
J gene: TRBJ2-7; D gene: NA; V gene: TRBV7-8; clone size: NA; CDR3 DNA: TGTGCCAGCAGCTTAGTTGGGGGTTTAGCCTACGAGCAGTACTTC; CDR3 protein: CASSLVGGLAYEQYF
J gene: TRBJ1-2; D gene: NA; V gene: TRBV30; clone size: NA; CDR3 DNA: TGTGCCTGGAGTGTAGGGTCGTCCGGCGGCTACACCTTC; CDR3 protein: CAWSVGSSGGYTF
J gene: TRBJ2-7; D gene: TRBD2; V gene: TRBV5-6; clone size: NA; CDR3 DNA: TGTGCCAGCAGCGACGGGGGGTTCGGGCAGTACTTC; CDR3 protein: CASSDGGFGQYF
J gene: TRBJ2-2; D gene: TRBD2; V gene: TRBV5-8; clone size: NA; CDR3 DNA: TGTGCCAGCACCCTGGACCTAGCTAGCGGGCTGAACACCGGGGAGCTGTTTTTT; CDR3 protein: CASTLDLASGLNTGELFF
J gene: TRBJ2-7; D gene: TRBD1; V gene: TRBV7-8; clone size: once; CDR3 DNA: TGTGCCAGCAGCTCTTTTTTAGGGGACAGGGAAGCCTACGAGCAGTACTTC; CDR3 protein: CASSSFLGDREAYEQYF
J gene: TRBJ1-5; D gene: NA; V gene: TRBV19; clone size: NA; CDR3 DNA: TGTGCCAGTAGTGGTTCGGACCCAGGTCAGCCCCAGCATTTT; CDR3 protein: CASSGSDPGQPQHF
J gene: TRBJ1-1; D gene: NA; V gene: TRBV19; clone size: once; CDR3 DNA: TGTGCCAGTAGTATAGCCTCAGGGACTGAAGCTTTCTTT; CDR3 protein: CASSIASGTEAFF
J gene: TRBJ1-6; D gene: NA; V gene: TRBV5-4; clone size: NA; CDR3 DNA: TGTGCCAGCAGCCTACCGGGATCCTATAATTCACCCCTCCACTTT; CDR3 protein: CASSLPGSYNSPLHF
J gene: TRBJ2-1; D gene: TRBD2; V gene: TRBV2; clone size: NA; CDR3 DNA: TGTGCCAGCAGGGGGGGACTAGCGATCGACAATGAGCAGTTCTTC; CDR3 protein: CASRGGLAIDNEQFF
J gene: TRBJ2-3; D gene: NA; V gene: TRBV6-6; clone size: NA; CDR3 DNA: TGTGCCAGCAGTTATGTGGTCACAGATACGCAGTATTTT; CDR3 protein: CASSYVVTDTQYF
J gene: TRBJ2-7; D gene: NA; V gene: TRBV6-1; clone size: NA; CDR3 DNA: TGTGCCAGCAGTGAGGGCCAAAATCCCCTGGGCGAGCAGTACTTC; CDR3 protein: CASSEGQNPLGEQYF
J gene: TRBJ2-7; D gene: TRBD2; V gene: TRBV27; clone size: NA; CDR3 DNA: TGTGCCAGCAGTTTCCGTACGGGACTAGCGAACGAGCAGTACTTC; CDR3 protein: CASSFRTGLANEQYF
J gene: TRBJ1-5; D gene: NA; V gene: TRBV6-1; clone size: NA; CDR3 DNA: TGTGCCAGCAGTGAACCCAGGGGAGGGACTCAGCCCCAGCATTTT; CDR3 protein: CASSEPRGGTQPQHF
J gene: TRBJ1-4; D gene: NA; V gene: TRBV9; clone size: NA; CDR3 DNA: TGTGCCAGCAGCGTAGCTCCAAGGGCAACTAATGAAAAACTGTTTTTT; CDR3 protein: CASSVAPRATNEKLFF
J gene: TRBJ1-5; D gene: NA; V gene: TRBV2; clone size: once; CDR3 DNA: TGTGCCAGCAGGGAATTTTGGGGGGCAAATCAGCCCCAGCATTTT; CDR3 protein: CASREFWGANQPQHF
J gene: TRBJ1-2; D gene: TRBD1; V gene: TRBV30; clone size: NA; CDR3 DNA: TGTGCCTGGACTCCAGGGGGCGCGGGCTATGGCTACACCTTC; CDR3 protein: CAWTPGGAGYGYTF
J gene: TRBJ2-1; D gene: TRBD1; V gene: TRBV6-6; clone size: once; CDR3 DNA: TGTGCCTACGCCGACAGGGCAAACAATGAGCAGTTCTTC; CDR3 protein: CAYADRANNEQFF
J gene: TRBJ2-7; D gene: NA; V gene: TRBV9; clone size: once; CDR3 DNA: TGTGCCAGCAGCGACGGGACGGACTACGAGCAGTACTTC; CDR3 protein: CASSDGTDYEQYF
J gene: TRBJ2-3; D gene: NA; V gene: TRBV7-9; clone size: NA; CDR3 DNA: TGTGCCAGCAGCCCACCCGGCACAGATACGCAGTATTTT; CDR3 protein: CASSPPGTDTQYF
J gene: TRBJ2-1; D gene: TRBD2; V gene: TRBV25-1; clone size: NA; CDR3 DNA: TGTGCCAGCAGTGAAAGGACTAGCGGGATCGGCCCCTACAATGAGCAGTTCTTC; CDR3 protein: CASSERTSGIGPYNEQFF
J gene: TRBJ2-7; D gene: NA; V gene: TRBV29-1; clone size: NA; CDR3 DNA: TGCAGCTTCTCGGACATTTCGATTTACGAGCAGTACTTC; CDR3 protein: CSFSDISIYEQYF
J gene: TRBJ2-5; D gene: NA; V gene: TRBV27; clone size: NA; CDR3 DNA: TGTGCCAGCAGTTTATCGGAGGGGGCGCGGGAGACCCAGTACTTC; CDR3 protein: CASSLSEGARETQYF
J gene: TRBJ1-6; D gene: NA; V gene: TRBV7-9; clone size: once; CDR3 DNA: TGTGCCTCTAGGGGGGAGCCGACTTATAATTCACCCCTCCACTTT; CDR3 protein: CASRGEPTYNSPLHF
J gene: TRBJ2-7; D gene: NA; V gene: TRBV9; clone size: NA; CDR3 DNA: TGTGCCAGCAGCGTAGGATTCGGGGAGCAGTACTTC; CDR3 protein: CASSVGFGEQYF
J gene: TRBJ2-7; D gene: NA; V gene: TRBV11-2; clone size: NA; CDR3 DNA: TGTGCCAGCGGAACTAGTCACCCCTACGAGCAGTACTTC; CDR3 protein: CASGTSHPYEQYF
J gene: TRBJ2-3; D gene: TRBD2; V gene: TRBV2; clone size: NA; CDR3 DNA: TGTGCCAGCATGAGGACTAGCGGGAGCACAGATACGCAGTATTTT; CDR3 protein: CASMRTSGSTDTQYF
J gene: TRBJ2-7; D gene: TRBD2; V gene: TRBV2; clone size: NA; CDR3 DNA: TGTGCCAGCAGTGAAAGTCTCGGGACTAGAGTTCTCTACGAGCAGTACTTC; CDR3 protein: CASSESLGTRVLYEQYF
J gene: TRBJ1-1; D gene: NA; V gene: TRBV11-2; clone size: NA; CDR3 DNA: TGTGCCAGCAGCGCCGGCCCCAGGGCGAACACTGAAGCTTTCTTT; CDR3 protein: CASSAGPRANTEAFF